The present TCR beta chain was sequenced within a study of shared clonotypes between healthy human individuals. The healthy adult donors were HIV-negative and reported no recent acute infections or vaccinations. Produced via immunoSEQ multiplex PCR; TCRdb's table is partial and in-frame only. The sample includes roughly 760,000 clones, around 74% of them seen just once. The CDR3 has 14 amino acids. CDR1 is MNHEY, CDR2 SMNVEV, per germline (reference sequence). Trimming cost V 6 bases and J 7 bases, with 18 bases left between them. This chain connects TRBV27 to TRBJ1-1; D gene uncertain. Sample: memory CD4+ T cells sorted from blood. Regarding subset: CD45RA-negative fraction. This receptor was taken from a woman younger than 45 in good health. The chain's CDR3 is CASSHPSGSNEAFF. CDR3 in DNA: TGTGCCAGCAGCCACCCAAGTGGGTCCAATGAAGCTTTCTTT.